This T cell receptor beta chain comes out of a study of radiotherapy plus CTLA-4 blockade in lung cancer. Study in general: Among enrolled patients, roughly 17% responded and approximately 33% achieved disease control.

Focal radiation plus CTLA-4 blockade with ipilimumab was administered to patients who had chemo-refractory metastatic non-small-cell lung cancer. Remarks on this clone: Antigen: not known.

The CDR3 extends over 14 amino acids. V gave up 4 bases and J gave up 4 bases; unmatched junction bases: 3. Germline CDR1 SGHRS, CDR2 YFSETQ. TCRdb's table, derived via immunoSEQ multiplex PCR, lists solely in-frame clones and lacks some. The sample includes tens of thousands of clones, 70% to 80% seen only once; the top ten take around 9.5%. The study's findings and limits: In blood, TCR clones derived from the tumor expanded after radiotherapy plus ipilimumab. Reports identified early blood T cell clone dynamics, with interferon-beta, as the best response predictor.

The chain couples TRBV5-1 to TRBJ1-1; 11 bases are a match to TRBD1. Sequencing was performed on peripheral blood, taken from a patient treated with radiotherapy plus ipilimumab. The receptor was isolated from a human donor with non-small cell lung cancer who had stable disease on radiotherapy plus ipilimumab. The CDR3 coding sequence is TGCGCCAGCAGCCACGGGACAGGGGGCACTGAAGCTTTCTTT. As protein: CASSHGTGGTEAFF.